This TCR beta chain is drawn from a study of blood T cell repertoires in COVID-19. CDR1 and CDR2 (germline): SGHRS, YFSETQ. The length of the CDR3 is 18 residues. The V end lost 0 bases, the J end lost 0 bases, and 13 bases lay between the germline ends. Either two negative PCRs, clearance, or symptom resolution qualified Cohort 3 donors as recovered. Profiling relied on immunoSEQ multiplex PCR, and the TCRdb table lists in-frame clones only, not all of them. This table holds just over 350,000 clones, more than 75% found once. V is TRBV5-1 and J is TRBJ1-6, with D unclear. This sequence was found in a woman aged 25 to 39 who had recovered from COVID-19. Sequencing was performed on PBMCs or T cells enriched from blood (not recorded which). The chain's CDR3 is CASSLDGVSLSYNSPLHF. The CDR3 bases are TGCGCCAGCAGCTTGGATGGAGTCAGCCTCTCCTATAATTCACCCCTCCACTTT.